The subject of this entry is one TCR beta chain. The antigen remains unidentified. The CDR3 contains 14 residues. Germline V lookup: CDR1 SQVTM, CDR2 ANQGSEA. The V gene end was trimmed by 5 bases and the J gene end by 6 bases; junction bases not matched to a gene: 13. Profiling relied on immunoSEQ multiplex PCR, and the TCRdb table lists in-frame clones only, not all of them. The sample consists of roughly 140,000 clones, roughly 90% of them appearing once. Time point described: blood 2 weeks post-SBRT. Documented treatment: 15 Gy SBRT to primary tumor, nephrectomy 4 weeks later. The entry originates in a study of radiation and T cells in renal cell carcinoma. Broader study findings: Top tumor clonotypes rose in blood 2 weeks post-radiation, then contracted.

J is TRBJ2-7 and V is TRBV29-1; 7 bases agree with TRBD1. The sequences come from blood, collected from a patient whose treatment included radiotherapy and nephrectomy. The TCR was taken from a woman aged 50 to 60 with renal cell carcinoma. Written as DNA, the CDR3 is TGCAGCGTTAGTCTCACAGGGGTTTTCTCCGAGCAGTACTTC. It specifies CSVSLTGVFSEQYF.